The subject of this entry is one T cell receptor (beta chain). The antigen is undetermined. These data belong to a study of memory CD4+ T cells and cytomegalovirus serostatus. Clones were read by immunoSEQ multiplex PCR, and TCRdb kept only the in-frame ones, dropping some. The data show roughly 67,000 clones, 76% seen once. Single viable CD3+CD4+CD8-CD45RO+ cells were sorted as the memory CD4+ T cells. Serostatus was set by detecting CMV pp150, pp28, p38, p52 IgG. Study-level findings and limits: A US-trained random forest predicted CMV serostatus with median AUC around 0.9. Each of some 67 CMV-associated TCRbeta sequences occurred in one to five individuals.

Per germline, CDR1 SGHAT and CDR2 FQNNGV. V lost 0 bases and J lost 8, with 11 bases in between. This CDR3 spans 14 amino acids. The sequencing input was memory CD4+ T cells from blood. This clonotype was obtained from an adult in good health and CMV-seropositive. The rearrangement joins TRBV11-2 to TRBJ2-4; D is undetermined. The CDR3 loop is CASSLDLVDDIQYF. CDR3 DNA sequence: TGTGCCAGCAGCTTAGATCTCGTGGACGACATTCAGTACTTC. Together with reference TRBV11-2 and TRBJ2-4, the CDR3 gives the full variable domain: EAGVAQSPRYKIIEKRQSVAFWCNPISGHATLYWYQQILGQGPKLLIQFQNNGVVDDSQLPKDRFSAERLKGVDSTLKIQPAKLEDSAVYLCASSLDLVDDIQYFGAGTRLSVL.